This TCR beta chain derives from a study of T cells in Graves' hyperthyroidism and ophthalmopathy. Study as a whole: Before any treatment, at initial diagnosis, peripheral blood was collected.

Those with hyperthyroidism were 18 to 65 years old, newly diagnosed, and ill for under 2 months. The PBMCs were taken from 10 ml of fresh peripheral blood. This clonotype came up many times. The CDR3 regions of TCR beta were amplified from RNA transcripts. A set of HTBI primers served as the primers for a first-round RT-PCR of the TCR CDR3. TCRdb re-analysed the multiplex PCR reads in MiXCR, keeping a single row per CDR3 protein. The sample carries some 510,000 distinct CDR3 sequences, under 25% recorded once. The receptor's source is a young man with Graves' hyperthyroidism. Sequenced: blood.

CDR3 sequence reads: CASSLGSPNQPQHF. The CDR3 nucleotides are TGTGCCAGCAGCTTAGGAAGCCCAAATCAGCCCCAGCATTTT. This rearrangement joins TRBV7-8 to TRBJ1-5; D is unresolved. Germline-derived CDR1 and CDR2 are SGHVS and FQNEAQ. The CDR3 has 14 residues. Trimming took off 1 base at V and 4 bases at J, with 8 bases between the two ends.